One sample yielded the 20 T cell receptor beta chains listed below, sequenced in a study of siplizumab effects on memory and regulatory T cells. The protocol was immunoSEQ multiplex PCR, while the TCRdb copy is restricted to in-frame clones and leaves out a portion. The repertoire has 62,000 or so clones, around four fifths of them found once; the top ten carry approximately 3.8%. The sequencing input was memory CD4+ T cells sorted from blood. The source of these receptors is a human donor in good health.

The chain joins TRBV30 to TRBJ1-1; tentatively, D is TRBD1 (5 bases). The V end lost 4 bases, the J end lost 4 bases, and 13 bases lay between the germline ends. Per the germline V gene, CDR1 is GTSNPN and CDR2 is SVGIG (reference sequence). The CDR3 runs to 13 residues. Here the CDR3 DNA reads TGTGCCTGGAATAAAGCCGGGGGCACTGAAGCTTTCTTT. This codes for CAWNKAGGTEAFF.

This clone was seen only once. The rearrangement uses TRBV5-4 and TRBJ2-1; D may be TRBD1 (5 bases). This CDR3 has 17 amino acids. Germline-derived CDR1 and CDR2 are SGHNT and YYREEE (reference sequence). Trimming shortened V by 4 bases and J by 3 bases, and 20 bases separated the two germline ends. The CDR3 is CASSSGARSANYNEQFF. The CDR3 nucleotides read TGTGCCAGCAGCAGTGGGGCTAGGTCGGCAAACTACAATGAGCAGTTCTTC.

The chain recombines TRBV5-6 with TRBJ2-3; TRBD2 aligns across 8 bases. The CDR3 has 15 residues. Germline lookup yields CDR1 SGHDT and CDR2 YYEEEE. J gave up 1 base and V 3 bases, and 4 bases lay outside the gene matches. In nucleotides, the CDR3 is TGTGCCAGCAGCTCCCGCGGGGGGCGCACAGATACGCAGTATTTT. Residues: CASSSRGGRTDTQYF.

CDR3 DNA: TGTGCCAGCAGCTTAGCGAGTAACTATGGCTACACCTTC. This translates into CASSLASNYGYTF. This chain uses TRBV7-6 with TRBJ1-2; D gene unclear. The length of the CDR3 is 13 residues. CDR1 SGHVS and CDR2 FNYEAQ come from the germline V gene. V was pared by 0 bases and J by 1 base, with 3 bases between.

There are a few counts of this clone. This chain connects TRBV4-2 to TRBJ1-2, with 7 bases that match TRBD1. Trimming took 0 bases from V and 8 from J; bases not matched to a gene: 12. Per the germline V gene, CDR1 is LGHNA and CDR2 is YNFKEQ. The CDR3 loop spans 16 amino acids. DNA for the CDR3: TGTGCCAGCAGCCAAGAGGGACAGTCCGGTGGTGGGGGCTACACCTTC. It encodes CASSQEGQSGGGGYTF.

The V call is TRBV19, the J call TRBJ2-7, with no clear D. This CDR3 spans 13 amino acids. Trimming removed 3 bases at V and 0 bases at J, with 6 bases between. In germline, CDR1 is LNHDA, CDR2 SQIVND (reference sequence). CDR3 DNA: TGTGCCAGTAGTATCCAGAACTCCTACGAGCAGTACTTC. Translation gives CASSIQNSYEQYF.

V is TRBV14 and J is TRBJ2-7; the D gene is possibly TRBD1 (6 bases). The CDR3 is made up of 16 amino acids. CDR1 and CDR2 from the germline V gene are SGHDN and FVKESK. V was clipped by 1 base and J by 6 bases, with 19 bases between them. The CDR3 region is CASSQATGKDPAEQYF. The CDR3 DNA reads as TGTGCCAGCAGCCAAGCCACAGGGAAGGATCCTGCCGAGCAGTACTTC.

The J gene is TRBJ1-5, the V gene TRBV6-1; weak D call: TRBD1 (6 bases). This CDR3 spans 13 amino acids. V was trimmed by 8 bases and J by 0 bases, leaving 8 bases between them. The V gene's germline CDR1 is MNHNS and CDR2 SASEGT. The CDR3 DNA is TGTGCCAGCGCAGGGGATAGCAATCAGCCCCAGCATTTT. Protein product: CASAGDSNQPQHF.

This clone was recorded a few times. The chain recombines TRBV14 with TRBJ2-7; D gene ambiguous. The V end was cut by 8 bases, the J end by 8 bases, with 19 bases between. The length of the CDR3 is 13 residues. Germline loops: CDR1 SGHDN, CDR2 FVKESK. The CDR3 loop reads CASRPRQRVQQYF. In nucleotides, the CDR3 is TGTGCCAGCCGCCCGAGGCAGAGAGTCCAGCAGTACTTC.

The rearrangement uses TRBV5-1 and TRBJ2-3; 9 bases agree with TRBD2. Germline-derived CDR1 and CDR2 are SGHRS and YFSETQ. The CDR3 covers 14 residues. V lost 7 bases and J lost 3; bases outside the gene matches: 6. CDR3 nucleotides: TGCGCCAGCCGACTAGCGGTATCAACAGATACGCAGTATTTT. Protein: CASRLAVSTDTQYF. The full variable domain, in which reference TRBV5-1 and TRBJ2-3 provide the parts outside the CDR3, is KAGVTQTPRYLIKTRGQQVTLSCSPISGHRSVSWYQQTPGQGLQFLFEYFSETQRNKGNFPGRFSGRQFSNSRSEMNVSTLELGDSALYLCASRLAVSTDTQYFGPGTRLTVL.

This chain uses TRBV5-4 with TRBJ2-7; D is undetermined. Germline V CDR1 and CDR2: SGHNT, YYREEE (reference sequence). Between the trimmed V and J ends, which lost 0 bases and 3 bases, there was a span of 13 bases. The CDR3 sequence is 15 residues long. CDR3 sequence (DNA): TGTGCCAGCAGCTTGGATCAGTCGTTCCTCTACGAGCAGTACTTC. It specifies CASSLDQSFLYEQYF.

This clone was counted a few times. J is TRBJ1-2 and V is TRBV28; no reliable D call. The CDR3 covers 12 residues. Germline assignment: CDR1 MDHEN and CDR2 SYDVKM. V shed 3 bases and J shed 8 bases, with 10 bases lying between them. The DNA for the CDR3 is TGTGCCAGCAGTTTTTCGGGAAGCGGCTACACCTTC. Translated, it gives CASSFSGSGYTF.

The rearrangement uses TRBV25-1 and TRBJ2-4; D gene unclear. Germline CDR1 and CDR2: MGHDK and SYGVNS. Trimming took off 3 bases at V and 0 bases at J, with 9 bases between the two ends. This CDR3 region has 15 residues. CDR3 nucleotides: TGTGCCAGCAGTGACGGGTCGATAGCCAAAAACATTCAGTACTTC. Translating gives CASSDGSIAKNIQYF.

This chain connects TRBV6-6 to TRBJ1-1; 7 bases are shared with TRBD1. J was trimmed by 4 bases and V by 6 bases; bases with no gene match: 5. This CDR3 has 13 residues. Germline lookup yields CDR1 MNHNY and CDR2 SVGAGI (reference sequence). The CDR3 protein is CASRVTGLTEAFF. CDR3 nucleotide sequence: TGTGCCAGCAGAGTGACAGGGCTCACTGAAGCTTTCTTT.

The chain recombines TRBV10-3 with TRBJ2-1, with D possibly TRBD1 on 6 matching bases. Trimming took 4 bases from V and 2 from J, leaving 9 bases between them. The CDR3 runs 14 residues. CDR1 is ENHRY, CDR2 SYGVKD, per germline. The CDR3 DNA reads TGTGCCATCAGTGGAAGGACAGCCTACAATGAGCAGTTCTTC. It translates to CAISGRTAYNEQFF.

The CDR3 spells CASSFGTEGAGELFF. CDR3 in DNA: TGTGCCAGCAGCTTTGGCACGGAGGGAGCCGGGGAGCTGTTTTTT. The rearrangement links TRBV7-7 to TRBJ2-2; D is possibly TRBD2 (6 bases). V lost 3 bases and J lost 6, with 14 bases in between. The CDR3 is 15 residues long. Germline V gene lookup returns CDR1 SSHAT and CDR2 FNYEAQ (reference sequence).

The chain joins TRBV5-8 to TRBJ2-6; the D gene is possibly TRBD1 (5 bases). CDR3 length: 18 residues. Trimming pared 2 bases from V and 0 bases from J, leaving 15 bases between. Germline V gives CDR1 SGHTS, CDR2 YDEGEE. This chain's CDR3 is CASSFGGRAGSGANVLTF. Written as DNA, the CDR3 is TGTGCCAGCAGCTTTGGCGGCAGGGCAGGCTCTGGGGCCAACGTCCTGACTTTC.

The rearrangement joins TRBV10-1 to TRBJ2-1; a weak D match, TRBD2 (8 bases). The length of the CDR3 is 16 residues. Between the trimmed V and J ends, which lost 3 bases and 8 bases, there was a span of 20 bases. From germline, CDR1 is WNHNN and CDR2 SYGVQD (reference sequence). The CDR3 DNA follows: TGCGCCAGCAGTGATGGGACAGCGGGAGAGGTCGATGAGCAGTTCTTC. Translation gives CASSDGTAGEVDEQFF.

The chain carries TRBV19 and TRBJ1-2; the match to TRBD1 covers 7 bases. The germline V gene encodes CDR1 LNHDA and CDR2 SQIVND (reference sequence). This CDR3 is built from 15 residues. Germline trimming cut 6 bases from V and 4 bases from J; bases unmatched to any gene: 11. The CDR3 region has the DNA TGTGCCAGTAGCCGAGGGACAGCACAAAGCTATGGCTACACCTTC. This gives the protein CASSRGTAQSYGYTF.

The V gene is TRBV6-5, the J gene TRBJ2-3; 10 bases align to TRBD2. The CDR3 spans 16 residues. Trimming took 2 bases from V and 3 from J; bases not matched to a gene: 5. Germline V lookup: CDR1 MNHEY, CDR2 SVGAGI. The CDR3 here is CASSYGLAGVTDTQYF. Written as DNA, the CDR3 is TGTGCCAGCAGTTACGGCCTAGCGGGAGTTACAGATACGCAGTATTTT.